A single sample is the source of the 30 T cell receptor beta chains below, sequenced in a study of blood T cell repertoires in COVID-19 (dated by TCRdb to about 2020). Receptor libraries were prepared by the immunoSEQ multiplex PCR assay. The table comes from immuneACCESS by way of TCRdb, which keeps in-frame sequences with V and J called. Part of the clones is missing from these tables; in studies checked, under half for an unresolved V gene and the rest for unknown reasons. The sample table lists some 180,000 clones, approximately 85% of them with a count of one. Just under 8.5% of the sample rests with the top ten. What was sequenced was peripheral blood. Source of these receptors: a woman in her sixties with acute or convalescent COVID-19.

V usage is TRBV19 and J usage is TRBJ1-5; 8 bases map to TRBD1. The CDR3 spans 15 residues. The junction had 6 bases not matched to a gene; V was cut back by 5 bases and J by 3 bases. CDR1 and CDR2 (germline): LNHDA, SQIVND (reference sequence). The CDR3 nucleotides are TGTGCCAGTAGTCCAAGGGACAGGCCCAATCAGCCCCAGCATTTT. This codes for CASSPRDRPNQPQHF. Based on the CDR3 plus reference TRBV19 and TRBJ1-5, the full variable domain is DGGITQSPKYLFRKEGQNVTLSCEQNLNHDAMYWYRQDPGQGLRLIYYSQIVNDFQKGDIAEGYSVSREKKESFPLTVTSAQKNPTAFYLCASSPRDRPNQPQHFGDGTRLSIL.

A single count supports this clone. CDR3: CASSPGQETQYF. In nucleotides, the CDR3 is TGTGCCAGCAGCCCGGGCCAAGAGACCCAGTACTTC. The V call is TRBV6-5, the J call TRBJ2-5, with D unclear. Germline loops: CDR1 MNHEY, CDR2 SVGAGI. This CDR3 has 12 residues. Trimming pared 6 bases from V and 1 base from J, leaving 6 bases between.

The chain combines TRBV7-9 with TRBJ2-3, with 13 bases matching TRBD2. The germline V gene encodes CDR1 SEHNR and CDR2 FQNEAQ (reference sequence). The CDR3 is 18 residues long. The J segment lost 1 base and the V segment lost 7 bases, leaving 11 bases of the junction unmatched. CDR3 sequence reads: CASIEGGLAGVGTDTQYF. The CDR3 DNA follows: TGTGCCAGCATCGAAGGCGGACTAGCGGGAGTGGGCACAGATACGCAGTATTTT.

This CDR3 is CASSPQGFYGYTF. CDR3 coding DNA: TGTGCCAGTAGTCCCCAGGGATTCTATGGCTACACCTTC. The chain links TRBV19 to TRBJ1-2, with TRBD1 as a possible D gene (5 bases). CDR1 is LNHDA and CDR2 is SQIVND in the germline V gene (reference sequence). This CDR3 is built from 13 residues. Trimming pared 5 bases from V and 4 bases from J, leaving 11 bases between.

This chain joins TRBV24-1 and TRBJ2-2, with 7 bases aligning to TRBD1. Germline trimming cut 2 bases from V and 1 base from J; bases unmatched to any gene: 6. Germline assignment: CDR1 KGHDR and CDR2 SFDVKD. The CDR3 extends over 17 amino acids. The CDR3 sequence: CATSDSGQAVNTGELFF. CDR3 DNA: TGTGCCACCAGTGATTCCGGACAGGCTGTGAACACCGGGGAGCTGTTTTTT.

This CDR3 reads CASSLGQGRKLFF. The CDR3 DNA sequence: TGTGCCAGCAGTCTAGGACAGGGCCGAAAACTGTTTTTT. The V call is TRBV25-1, the J call TRBJ1-4; 8 positions agree with TRBD1. V was clipped by 5 bases and J by 10 bases; unmatched bases: 6. This CDR3 contains 13 residues. Germline V gene data show CDR1 as MGHDK and CDR2 as SYGVNS.

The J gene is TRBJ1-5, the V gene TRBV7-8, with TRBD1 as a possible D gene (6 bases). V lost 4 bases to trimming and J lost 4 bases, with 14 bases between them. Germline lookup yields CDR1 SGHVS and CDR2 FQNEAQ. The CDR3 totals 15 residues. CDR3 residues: CASSSRGQGNQPQHF. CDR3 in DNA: TGTGCCAGCAGCTCCCGCGGTCAGGGGAATCAGCCCCAGCATTTT.

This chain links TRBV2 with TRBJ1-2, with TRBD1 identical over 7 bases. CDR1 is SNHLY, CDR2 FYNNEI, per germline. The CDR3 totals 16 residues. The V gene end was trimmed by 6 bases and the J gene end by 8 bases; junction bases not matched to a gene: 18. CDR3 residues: CASSRTLRQGGGGYTF. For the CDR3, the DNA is TGTGCCAGCAGCCGCACACTCCGACAGGGAGGAGGAGGCTACACCTTC. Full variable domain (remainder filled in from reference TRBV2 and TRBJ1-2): EPEVTQTPSHQVTQMGQEVILRCVPISNHLYFYWYRQILGQKVEFLVSFYNNEISEKSEIFDDQFSVERPDGSNFTLKIRSTKLEDSAMYFCASSRTLRQGGGGYTFGSGTRLTVV.

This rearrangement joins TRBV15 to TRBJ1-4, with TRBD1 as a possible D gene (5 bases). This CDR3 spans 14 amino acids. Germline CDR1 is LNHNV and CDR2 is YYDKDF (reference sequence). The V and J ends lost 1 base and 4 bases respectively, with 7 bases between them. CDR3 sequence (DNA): TGTGCCACCAGCAGAGGACAGATTAATGAAAAACTGTTTTTT. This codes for CATSRGQINEKLFF.

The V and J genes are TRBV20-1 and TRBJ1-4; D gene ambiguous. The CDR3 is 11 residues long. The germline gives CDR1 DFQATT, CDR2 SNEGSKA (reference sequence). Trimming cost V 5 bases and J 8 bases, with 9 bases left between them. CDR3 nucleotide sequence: TGCAGTGCTCCTGGACTCGAAAAACTGTTTTTT. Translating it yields CSAPGLEKLFF.

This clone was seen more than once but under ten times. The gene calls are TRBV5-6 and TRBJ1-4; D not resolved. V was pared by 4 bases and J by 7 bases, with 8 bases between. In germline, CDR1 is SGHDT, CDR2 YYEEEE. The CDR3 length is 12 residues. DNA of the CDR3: TGTGCCAGCAGCGTATCGGGTGAAAAACTGTTTTTT. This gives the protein CASSVSGEKLFF.

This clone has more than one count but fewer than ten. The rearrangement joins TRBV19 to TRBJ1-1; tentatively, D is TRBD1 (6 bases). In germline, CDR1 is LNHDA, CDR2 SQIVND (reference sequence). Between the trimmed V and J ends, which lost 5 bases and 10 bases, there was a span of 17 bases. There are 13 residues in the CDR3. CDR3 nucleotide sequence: TGTGCCAGTAGTTCACAGGGAGCCCCTGGAGCTTTCTTT. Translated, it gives CASSSQGAPGAFF.

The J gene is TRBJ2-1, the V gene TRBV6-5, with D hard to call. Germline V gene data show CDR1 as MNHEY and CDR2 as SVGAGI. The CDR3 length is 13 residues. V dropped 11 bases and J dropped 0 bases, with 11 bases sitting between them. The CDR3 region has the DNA TGTGCCGTCCCAGATCGCTCCTACAATGAGCAGTTCTTC. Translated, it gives CAVPDRSYNEQFF.

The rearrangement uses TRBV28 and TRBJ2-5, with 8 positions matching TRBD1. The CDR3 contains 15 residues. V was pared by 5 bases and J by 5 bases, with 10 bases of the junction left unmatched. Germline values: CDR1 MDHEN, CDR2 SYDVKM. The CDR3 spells CASSLQGAWGETQYF. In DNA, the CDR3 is TGTGCCAGCAGTCTTCAGGGGGCTTGGGGGGAGACCCAGTACTTC.

CDR3 coding DNA: TGTGCCAGCAGCGTAGGAACAGGAGGGGGAAACACCATATATTTT. Amino acids: CASSVGTGGGNTIYF. The chain couples TRBV9 to TRBJ1-3, with D possibly TRBD1 on 5 matching bases. Trimming pared 0 bases from V and 4 bases from J, leaving 11 bases between. Per the germline V gene, CDR1 is SGDLS and CDR2 is YYNGEE. The length of the CDR3 is 15 residues.

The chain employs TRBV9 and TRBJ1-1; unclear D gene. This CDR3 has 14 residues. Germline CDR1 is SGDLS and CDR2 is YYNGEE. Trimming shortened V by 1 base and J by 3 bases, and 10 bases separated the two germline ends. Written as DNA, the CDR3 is TGTGCCAGCAGCGTATCTGGGCAGTACACTGAAGCTTTCTTT. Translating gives CASSVSGQYTEAFF.

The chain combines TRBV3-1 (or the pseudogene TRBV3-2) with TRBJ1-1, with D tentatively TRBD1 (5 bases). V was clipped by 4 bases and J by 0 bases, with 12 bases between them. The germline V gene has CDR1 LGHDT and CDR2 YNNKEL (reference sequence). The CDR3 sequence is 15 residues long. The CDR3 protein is CASSPRRGMNTEAFF. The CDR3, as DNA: TGTGCCAGCAGCCCACGGAGGGGAATGAACACTGAAGCTTTCTTT.

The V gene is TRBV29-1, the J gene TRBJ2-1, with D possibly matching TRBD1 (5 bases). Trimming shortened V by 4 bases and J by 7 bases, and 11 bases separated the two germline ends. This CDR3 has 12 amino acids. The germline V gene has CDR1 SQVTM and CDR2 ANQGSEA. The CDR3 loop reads CSVGLGANEQFF. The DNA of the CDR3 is TGCAGCGTTGGGCTAGGGGCGAATGAGCAGTTCTTC.

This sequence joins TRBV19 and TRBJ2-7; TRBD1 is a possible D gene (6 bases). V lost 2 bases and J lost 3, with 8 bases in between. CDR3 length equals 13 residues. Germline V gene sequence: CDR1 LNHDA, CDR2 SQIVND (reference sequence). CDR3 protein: CASSIRDNYEQYV. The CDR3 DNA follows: TGTGCCAGTAGTATACGGGACAACTACGAGCAGTACGTC.

Written as DNA, the CDR3 is TGTGCCAGCAGTAGGACAGGGGACACTGAAGCTTTCTTT. This translates into CASSRTGDTEAFF. The V call is TRBV6-6, the J call TRBJ1-1; 9 positions agree with TRBD1. Germline CDR1 reads MNHNY; CDR2 reads SVGAGI (reference sequence). The CDR3 length is 13 residues. J was trimmed by 3 bases and V by 5 bases; bases with no gene match: 1.

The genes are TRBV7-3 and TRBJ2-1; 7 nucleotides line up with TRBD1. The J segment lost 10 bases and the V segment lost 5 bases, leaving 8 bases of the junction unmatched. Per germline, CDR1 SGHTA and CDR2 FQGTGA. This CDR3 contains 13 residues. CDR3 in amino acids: CASSPMTGREQFF. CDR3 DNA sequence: TGTGCCAGCAGCCCCATGACAGGGCGGGAGCAGTTCTTC.

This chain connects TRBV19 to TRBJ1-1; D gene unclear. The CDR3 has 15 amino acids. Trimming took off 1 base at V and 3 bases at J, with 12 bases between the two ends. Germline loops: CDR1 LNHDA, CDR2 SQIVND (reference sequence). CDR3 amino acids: CASSIGGVRDTEAFF. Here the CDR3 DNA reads TGTGCCAGTAGTATAGGTGGTGTGAGAGACACTGAAGCTTTCTTT.

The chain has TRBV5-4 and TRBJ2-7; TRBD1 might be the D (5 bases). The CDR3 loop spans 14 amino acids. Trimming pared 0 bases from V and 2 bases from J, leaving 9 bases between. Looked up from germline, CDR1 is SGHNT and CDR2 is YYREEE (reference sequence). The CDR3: CASSLAPTAYEQYF. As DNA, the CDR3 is TGTGCCAGCAGCTTGGCCCCGACAGCCTACGAGCAGTACTTC.

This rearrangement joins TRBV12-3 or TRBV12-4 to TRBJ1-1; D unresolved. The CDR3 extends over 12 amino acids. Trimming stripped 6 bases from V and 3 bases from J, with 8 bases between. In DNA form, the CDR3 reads TGTGCCAGCAGCCGCGGTTACACTGAAGCTTTCTTT. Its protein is CASSRGYTEAFF.

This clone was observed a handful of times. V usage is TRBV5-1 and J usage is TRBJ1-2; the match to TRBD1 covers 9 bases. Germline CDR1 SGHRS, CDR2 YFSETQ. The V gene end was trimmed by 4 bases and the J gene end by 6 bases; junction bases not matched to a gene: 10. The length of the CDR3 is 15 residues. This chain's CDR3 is CASSLQGAGGNGYTF. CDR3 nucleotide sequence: TGCGCCAGCAGCCTACAGGGGGCAGGAGGCAATGGCTACACCTTC.

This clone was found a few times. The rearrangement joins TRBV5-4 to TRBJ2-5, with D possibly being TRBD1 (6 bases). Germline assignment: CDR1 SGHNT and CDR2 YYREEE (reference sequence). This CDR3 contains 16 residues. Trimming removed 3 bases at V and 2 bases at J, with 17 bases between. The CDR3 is CASSWTADRTQETQYF. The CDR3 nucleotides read TGTGCCAGCAGCTGGACGGCCGACAGGACACAAGAGACCCAGTACTTC. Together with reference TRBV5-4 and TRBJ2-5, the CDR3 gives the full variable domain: ETGVTQSPTHLIKTRGQQVTLRCSSQSGHNTVSWYQQALGQGPQFIFQYYREEENGRGNFPPRFSGLQFPNYSSELNVNALELDDSALYLCASSWTADRTQETQYFGPGTRLLVL.

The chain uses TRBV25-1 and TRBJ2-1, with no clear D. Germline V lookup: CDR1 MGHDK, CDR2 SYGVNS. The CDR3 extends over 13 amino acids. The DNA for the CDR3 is TGTGCAACCAAGAACTCGCCGGACAATGAGCAGTTCTTC. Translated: CATKNSPDNEQFF.

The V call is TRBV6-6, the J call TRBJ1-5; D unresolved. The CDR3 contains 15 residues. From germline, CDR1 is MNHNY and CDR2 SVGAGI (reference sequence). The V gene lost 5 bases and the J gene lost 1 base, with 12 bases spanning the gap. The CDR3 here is CASSPRERSNQPQHF. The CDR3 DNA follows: TGTGCCAGCAGTCCCCGGGAGAGAAGCAATCAGCCCCAGCATTTT.

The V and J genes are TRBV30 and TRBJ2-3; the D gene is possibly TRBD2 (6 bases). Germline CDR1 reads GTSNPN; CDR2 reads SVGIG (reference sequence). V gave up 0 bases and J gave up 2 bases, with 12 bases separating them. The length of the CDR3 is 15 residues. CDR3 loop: CAWSVDSGSTDTQYF. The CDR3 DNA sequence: TGTGCCTGGAGTGTTGATAGCGGCTCCACAGATACGCAGTATTTT.

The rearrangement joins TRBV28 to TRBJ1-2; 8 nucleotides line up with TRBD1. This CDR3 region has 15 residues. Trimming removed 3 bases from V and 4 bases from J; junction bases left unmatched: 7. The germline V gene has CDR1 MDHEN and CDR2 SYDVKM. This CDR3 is CASSFVRGRLYGYTF. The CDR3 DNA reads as TGTGCCAGCAGTTTCGTCAGGGGGCGCCTCTATGGCTACACCTTC.